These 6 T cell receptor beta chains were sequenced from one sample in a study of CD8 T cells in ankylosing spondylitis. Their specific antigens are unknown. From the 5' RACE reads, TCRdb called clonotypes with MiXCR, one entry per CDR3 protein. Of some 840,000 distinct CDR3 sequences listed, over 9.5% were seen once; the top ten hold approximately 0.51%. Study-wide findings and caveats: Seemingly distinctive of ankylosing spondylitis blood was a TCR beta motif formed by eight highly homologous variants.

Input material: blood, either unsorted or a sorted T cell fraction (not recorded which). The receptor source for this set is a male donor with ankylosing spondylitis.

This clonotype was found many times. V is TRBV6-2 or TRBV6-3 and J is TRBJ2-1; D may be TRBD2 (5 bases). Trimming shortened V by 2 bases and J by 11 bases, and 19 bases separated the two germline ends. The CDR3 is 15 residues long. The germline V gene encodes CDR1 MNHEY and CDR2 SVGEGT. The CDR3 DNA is TGTGCCAGCAGTTACAGAGGGCCGCTGACGATGCAGCAGTTCTTC. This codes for CASSYRGPLTMQQFF.

CDR3 sequence (DNA): TGTGCCAGCAGCCAAGTATACGGCATGAACACTGAAGCTTTCTTT. Protein: CASSQVYGMNTEAFF. The rearrangement links TRBV3-2 to TRBJ1-1. TRBV3-2 is a documented pseudogene. The CDR3 length is 15 residues.

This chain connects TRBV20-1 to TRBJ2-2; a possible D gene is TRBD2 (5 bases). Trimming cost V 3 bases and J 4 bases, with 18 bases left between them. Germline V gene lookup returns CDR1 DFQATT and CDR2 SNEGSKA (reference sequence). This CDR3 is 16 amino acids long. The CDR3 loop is CSARGRTRHFTGELFF. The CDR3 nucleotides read TGCAGTGCTAGGGGAAGGACTCGACATTTCACCGGGGAGCTGTTTTTT.

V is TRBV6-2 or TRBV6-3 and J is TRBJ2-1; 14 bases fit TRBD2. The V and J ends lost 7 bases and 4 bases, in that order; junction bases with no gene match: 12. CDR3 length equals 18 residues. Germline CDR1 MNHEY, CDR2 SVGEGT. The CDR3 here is CASTSLPGLAGEYNEQFF. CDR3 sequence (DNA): TGTGCCAGCACCTCCTTACCGGGACTAGCGGGGGAGTACAATGAGCAGTTCTTC.

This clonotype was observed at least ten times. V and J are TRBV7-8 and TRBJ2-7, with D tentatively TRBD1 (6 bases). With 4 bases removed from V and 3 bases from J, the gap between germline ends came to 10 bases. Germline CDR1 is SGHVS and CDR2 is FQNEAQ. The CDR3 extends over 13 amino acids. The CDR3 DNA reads TGTGCCAGCAGCTGGGACACCCTCTACGAGCAGTACTTC. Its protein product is CASSWDTLYEQYF.

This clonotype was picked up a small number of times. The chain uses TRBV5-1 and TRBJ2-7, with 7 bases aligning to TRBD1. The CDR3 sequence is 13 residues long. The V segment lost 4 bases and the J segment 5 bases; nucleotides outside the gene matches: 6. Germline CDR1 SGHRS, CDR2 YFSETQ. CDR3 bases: TGCGCCAGCAGCGTCGGGACAGCCCACGAGCAGTACTTC. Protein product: CASSVGTAHEQYF.